This T cell receptor (beta chain) derives from a study of OX40 agonist ivuxolimab in advanced cancers. Study-level findings and limits: In the 0.1 to 3.0 mg/kg range, CD4+ and CD8+ blood T cells had expanded clonally by week 6. The work left the antigen specificity of expanded peripheral T cells undetermined.

CDR1 is MDHEN, CDR2 SYDVKM, per germline. Trimming took 6 bases from V and 7 from J; bases not matched to a gene: 13. The CDR3 runs to 16 residues. Only in-frame clones appear in the TCRdb table, and some are missing; sequencing was by immunoSEQ multiplex PCR. The data contain 60,000 to 80,000 clones, roughly 85% of them singletons. Details on this clone: The antigen is undetermined.

The sequencing here drew on CD4+ or CD8+ T cells sorted from blood, taken in a trial of the OX40 agonist ivuxolimab. The V gene is TRBV28, the J gene TRBJ2-2, with TRBD2 identical over 8 bases. The clonotype originates from an adult with an advanced solid tumor such as melanoma, head and neck, liver or kidney cancer. The CDR3 region has the DNA TGTGCCAGCAGACGAATAGTCCTGGCGGGAGGCGGGGAGCTGTTTTTT. Its protein product is CASRRIVLAGGGELFF.